In this sample, the clone carrying this T cell receptor (beta chain) turned up many times. The entry originates in a study of spatial heterogeneity in lung cancer. About the study: Alpha-chain detections were consistently fewer than beta-chain detections among the sequences.

This CDR3 is 13 amino acids long. V lost 6 bases to trimming and J lost 0 bases, with 8 bases between them. CDR1 is SGHAT, CDR2 FQDESV, per germline (reference sequence). Time point reported: sample taken at primary tumor resection. TCRdb redid the calling of the 5' RACE reads with MiXCR, one entry per CDR3 protein. The sample carries tens of thousands of distinct CDR3 sequences, about 12% recorded once. The J gene is TRBJ1-1, the V gene TRBV11-1; a possible D gene is TRBD1 (6 bases). The clonotype was recovered from a male donor with early-stage non-small cell lung cancer. The starting material was PBMCs, obtained at surgery. This CDR3 reads CASSGQLNTEAFF. The CDR3, as DNA: TGTGCCAGCAGTGGACAGTTGAACACTGAAGCTTTCTTT. Combining the CDR3 with reference TRBV11-1 and TRBJ1-1 gives the whole variable domain EAEVAQSPRYKITEKSQAVAFWCDPISGHATLYWYRQILGQGPELLVQFQDESVVDDSQLPKDRFSAERLKGVDSTLKIQPAELGDSAMYLCASSGQLNTEAFFGQGTRLTVV.